This TCR beta chain originates from a study of CD8 T cells in ankylosing spondylitis. Ten or more counts support this clonotype. Germline CDR1 reads SGHTA; CDR2 reads FQGNSA. The germline V and J ends were trimmed by 1 base and 2 bases, with 12 bases remaining between them. The CDR3 has 16 amino acids. TCRdb re-analysed the 5' RACE reads in MiXCR, keeping a single row per CDR3 protein. The sample carries some 130,000 distinct CDR3 sequences, around 7.9% recorded once. This TCR was recovered from a female donor with ankylosing spondylitis or in good health (not recorded which). V usage is TRBV7-2 and J usage is TRBJ1-5; D might be TRBD1 (5 bases). Source material: blood, either unsorted or a sorted T cell fraction (not recorded which). The CDR3: CASSLVGTEGNQPQHF. CDR3 sequence (DNA): TGTGCCAGCAGCTTAGTGGGGACGGAAGGCAATCAGCCCCAGCATTTT.